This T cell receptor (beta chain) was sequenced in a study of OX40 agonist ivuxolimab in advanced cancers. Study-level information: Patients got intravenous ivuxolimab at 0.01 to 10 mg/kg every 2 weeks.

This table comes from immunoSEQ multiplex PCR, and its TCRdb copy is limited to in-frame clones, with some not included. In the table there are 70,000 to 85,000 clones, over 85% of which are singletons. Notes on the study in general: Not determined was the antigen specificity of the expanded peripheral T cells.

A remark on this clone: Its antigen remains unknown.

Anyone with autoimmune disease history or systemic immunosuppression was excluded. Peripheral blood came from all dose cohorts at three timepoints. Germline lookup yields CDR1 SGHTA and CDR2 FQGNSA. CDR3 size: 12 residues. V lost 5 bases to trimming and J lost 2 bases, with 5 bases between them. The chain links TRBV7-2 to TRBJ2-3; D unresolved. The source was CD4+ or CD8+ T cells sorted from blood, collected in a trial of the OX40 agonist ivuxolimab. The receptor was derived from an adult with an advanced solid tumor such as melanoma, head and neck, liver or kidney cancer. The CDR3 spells CASSPPTDTQYF. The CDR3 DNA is TGTGCCAGCAGCCCCCCCACAGATACGCAGTATTTT.